The TCR beta chain described here comes from a study of blood T cell repertoires in COVID-19 (dated by TCRdb to the early 2020s). Notes on the research overall: The collaborator samples originated in the United States, Italy and Spain and spanned the acute and convalescent phases of COVID-19. The material from the prospective study consisted of cDNA or gDNA derived from T cells, B-cell-depleted T cells, or PBMCs. Samples came from the ongoing ImmuneRACE study (first 160 participants) plus 1,254 subjects from 6 global collaborators. Where HLA class I and class II types were available, the types were taken from metadata supplied by the sample provider, not from assay-based typing. Subjects who had been exposed to COVID-19, were actively infected with it, or had recovered from it provided the deeply sampled blood TCRbeta repertoires that made up the dataset. The repertoires were made available in a free public database intended to serve as a resource for research on the immune response to SARS-CoV-2. Nearly every sample came with metadata listing a de-identified subject ID, COVID-19 status, age in years and sex. Broad study findings and their caveats: The quantity of clinical and demographic metadata differed by source and by participant and was supplied without curation.

This clone was counted only a few times. The antigen it binds to is not known. There are no base qualities to consult, and no much larger clone falls within one base. Whole blood was collected in K2EDTA tubes by collaborating institutions according to the institutions' own protocols. For TCRbeta analysis, collaborators shipped samples in one of three forms: frozen whole blood, isolated PBMCs, or DNA extracted from either of those sample types. Sequences MNHEY (CDR1) and SVGEGT (CDR2) are obtained from the germline V gene. The CDR3 goes from the cysteine to the phenylalanine over 17 residues. The retained sequence is limited to the CDR3, 51 bases, with the frame set at the first base. V has 2 bases trimmed and J has 0 bases trimmed; junction bases matching no gene number 6. TCRbeta CDR3 regions were amplified from genomic DNA by means of the immunoSEQ Assay, a bias-controlled multiplex PCR. The authors processed their data as follows. The number of nucleated cells in each sample was estimated from the amplification of reference gene primers within the assay. Sequence reads were collapsed and filtered to measure the absolute abundance of every unique TCRbeta CDR3 rearrangement. For each sample, productive Simpson clonality was calculated as the square root of Simpson's diversity index across productive rearrangements. Here the immuneACCESS table is served through TCRdb, limited to in-frame sequences with V and J called. Missing clones are a known gap in these copies; in checked studies unresolved V genes cover under half, and the rest lacks a known reason. V, J and clone size are those of that table, while D and trimming were read from the DNA. This sample lists over 45,000 clones; around four fifths were detected once. The top ten constitute around 50% of the sample.

The chain uses TRBV6-2 or TRBV6-3 and TRBJ2-3, with 9 central nucleotides matching TRBD2. The TCR comes from a man between 70 and 80 years old with acute or convalescent COVID-19. The source material was peripheral blood. The CDR3 region reads CASSYGGGASSTDTQYF. The bases read TGTGCCAGCAGTTACGGCGGGGGGGCTTCTAGCACAGATACGCAGTATTTT.